What follows describes a single T cell receptor (beta chain). The target of this receptor is not known. No base qualities exist here, and no much larger clone lies one base off it. The source of the sample is a study of T cells after yellow fever vaccination (dated by TCRdb to between 2018 and 2020). Background on the whole study: Libraries from fractions with low cell numbers were prepared with the SMART-Seq v4 Ultra Low Input RNA kit. To track T-cell clones before and after primary and booster YFV17D yellow fever vaccination, bulk TCR alpha and beta repertoires were sequenced longitudinally. Two healthy male donors made up the cohort, one aged 18 to 29 years and the other aged 30 to 40 years. Blood was drawn at multiple timepoints before and after primary and secondary immunization, with bulk PBMC replicates and cell subsets isolated. The paper's findings and limits, for the study overall: Only two donors were included in the study, so the extent to which the findings can be generalized is limited. After the booster, most of the clones that had expanded following primary vaccination were detected again (96% of CD4 and roughly 90% of CD8), which suggests that memory was broadly maintained. FACS-sorted repertoires could contain abundant contaminating clonotypes from the bulk population, so computational filtering was required. A small share of clonotypes was detected in both CD4 and CD8 compartments, with the overlap likely arising from convergent recombination. The secondary T-cell response was weaker than the primary response but faster, peaking on day 5 instead of day 15.

The intended sense of this specimen's treatment or condition label: live attenuated yellow fever vaccine strain. At every blood-draw timepoint, two biological replicates of bulk PBMCs were collected. A standard Ficoll-Paque protocol was used to isolate PBMCs from peripheral blood. RNA was extracted with TriZol from bulk PBMCs, CD4 and CD8 fractions, and dextramer-positive and dextramer-negative fractions. From a lookup of the germline V gene (reference sequence), CDR1 and CDR2 are LNHDA and SQIVND. Its CDR3 holds 16 amino acids, cysteine through phenylalanine. The kept DNA is CDR3 alone, 48 bases in frame from the first base. V was cut back by 4 bases and J by 3 bases, leaving a gap of 17 bases between them. TCR cDNA was synthesized by 5'RACE template switching, which introduced a universal primer site and unique molecular identifiers. cDNA synthesis was primed from both the TCR alpha and TCR beta constant segments. Library amplification used two PCR steps, and the second PCR step added sample barcodes and sequencing adapters. Sequencing of the libraries was done on either Illumina HiSeq 2500 (2x100 bp) or NovaSeq (2x150 bp). Turning to the authors' computational methods: Demultiplexing of reads and collapsing into UMI consensus sequences were performed with MIGEC, and V(D)J alignment was carried out with MiXCR. Clonotypes responding to the vaccine were identified with edgeR on replicate PBMC samples, with the criteria of FDR below 0.01 and a log2 fold change above 5 up to day 15. Bulk clonotypes were assigned CD4 or CD8 identity according to which sequenced CD4 or CD8 repertoire held them at higher abundance. Clones were called with MiXCR by TCRdb after fastp trimmed the public reads at Q25, and only in-frame beta chains were retained. Entries are consolidated by CDR3 protein sequence, retaining the most common genes and DNA. The V and J calls shown here were made by TCRdb, not taken from the authors' results. This sample gives 620,000 or so distinct CDR3 sequences in total; over 9% of them show up just once. The ten largest make up more than 13% of the sample.

The sample in question was PBMCs, obtained on the day of the yellow fever booster vaccination. The V gene is TRBV19 and the J gene is TRBJ2-3; 5 matching bases give a weak D call of TRBD2. The sequence was collected from a man under 40 who received the YFV17D yellow fever vaccine. At the DNA level, the sequence is TGTGCCAGTAGTACCCGCGGCAGACGGGGAACAGATACGCAGTATTTT. It encodes CASSTRGRRGTDTQYF.